These T cell receptor beta chains were read from a single sample in a study of blood T cell repertoires in COVID-19. Generated by immunoSEQ multiplex PCR, the TCRdb table keeps only in-frame clones and is missing some. The sample records more than 200,000 clones, roughly four fifths being singletons. Sequenced: PBMCs or T cells enriched from blood (not recorded which). The receptor source for this set is a man in his sixties who had recovered from COVID-19. CDR3s include the opening cysteine and the closing phenylalanine or tryptophan. A D gene is named only where the DNA matches it firmly. Expanded clones get a size class; other rows say once, few or many, or leave the size out.

J gene	D gene	V gene	clone size	CDR3 length	CDR3 protein	CDR3 DNA
TRBJ2-1	NA	TRBV10-3	NA	12	CAISGGHNEQFF	TGTGCCATCAGCGGGGGTCACAATGAGCAGTTCTTC
TRBJ1-1	TRBD1	TRBV7-2	NA	13	CASSFGTGGRAFF	TGTGCCAGCAGCTTCGGGACAGGGGGGCGAGCTTTCTTT
TRBJ2-7	NA	TRBV19	many	14	CASKDGRGNYEQYF	TGTGCCAGTAAGGATGGTCGAGGGAACTACGAGCAGTACTTC
TRBJ1-2	NA	TRBV21-1	NA	14	CASLRGTGRYCYTF	TGTGCCAGCCTCCGGGGGACAGGACGCTATTGCTACACCTTC
TRBJ1-1	TRBD1	TRBV7-3	NA	17	CASSSGQGATGGTEAFF	TGTGCCAGCAGCTCCGGACAGGGGGCAACCGGGGGCACTGAAGCTTTCTTT
TRBJ1-1	NA	TRBV30	NA	13	CAWSVTPNTEAFF	TGTGCCTGGAGTGTGACACCGAACACTGAAGCTTTCTTT
TRBJ1-4	NA	TRBV18	NA	13	CASSPKTDEKLFF	TGTGCCAGCTCACCAAAGACAGATGAAAAACTGTTTTTT
TRBJ2-1	TRBD2	TRBV2	NA	14	CASSEGARGIKQFF	TGTGCCAGCAGTGAAGGGGCGCGGGGGATTAAGCAGTTCTTC
TRBJ2-1	TRBD2	TRBV7-2	NA	15	CASRSSGGAGDEQFF	TGTGCCAGCAGATCTAGCGGGGGGGCAGGCGATGAGCAGTTCTTC
TRBJ1-2	NA	TRBV19	NA	14	CASSRRRVDYGYTF	TGTGCCAGTAGTCGGCGCAGGGTCGACTATGGCTACACCTTC
TRBJ2-1	TRBD2	TRBV18	NA	19	CASSPTVASGGPSYNEQFF	TGTGCCAGCTCACCCACCGTGGCTAGCGGGGGGCCCTCCTACAATGAGCAGTTCTTC
TRBJ1-3	NA	TRBV5-1	NA	14	CASSPDTSGNTIYF	TGCGCCAGCAGCCCGGACACCTCTGGAAACACCATATATTTT